Listed below are T cell receptor beta chains from one sample, sequenced in a study of OX40 agonist ivuxolimab in advanced cancers. Sequencing used immunoSEQ multiplex PCR; TCRdb keeps in-frame clones, though not all of them. The sample shows 52,000 or so clones, around 85% of them seen only once. The source was CD4+ or CD8+ T cells sorted from blood, collected in a trial of the OX40 agonist ivuxolimab. These receptors all come from an adult with an advanced solid tumor such as melanoma, head and neck, liver or kidney cancer. Both conserved end residues are part of each CDR3. Fields, in order: CDR3 DNA, CDR3 protein, clone size, V gene, J gene, D gene. D genes are given only for firm matches. Only part of the rows carry a size: once, few, many, or a class if the clone is expanded.

CDR3 DNA: TGTGCCAGCAGCTTAGCGCTGGGGGGCAGCTCTGGAAACACCATATATTTT
CDR3 protein: CASSLALGGSSGNTIYF
clone size: NA
V gene: TRBV7-2
J gene: TRBJ1-3
D gene: NA

CDR3 DNA: TGTGCCAGCGGAACGACGCTCTCTGGAAACACCATATATTTT
CDR3 protein: CASGTTLSGNTIYF
clone size: NA
V gene: TRBV14
J gene: TRBJ1-3
D gene: NA

CDR3 DNA: TGTGCCAGCAGCCAAGATTACACCGGGGAGCTGTTTTTT
CDR3 protein: CASSQDYTGELFF
clone size: few
V gene: TRBV4-2
J gene: TRBJ2-2
D gene: NA

CDR3 DNA: TGTGCCAGCAGTCGAGGCGGGATAGCCCAAGAGACCCAGTACTTC
CDR3 protein: CASSRGGIAQETQYF
clone size: once
V gene: TRBV5-6
J gene: TRBJ2-5
D gene: NA

CDR3 DNA: TGTGCCAGCAGCTTGAAACTGCCTGGAAACACCATATATTTT
CDR3 protein: CASSLKLPGNTIYF
clone size: NA
V gene: TRBV11-2
J gene: TRBJ1-3
D gene: NA

CDR3 DNA: TGTGCCAGCAGCTTGGTGGGTTCCTCTGGAAACACCATATATTTT
CDR3 protein: CASSLVGSSGNTIYF
clone size: NA
V gene: TRBV5-4
J gene: TRBJ1-3
D gene: NA

CDR3 DNA: TGTGCCAGCAGCCGAATATCTGAGCAGTTCTTC
CDR3 protein: CASSRISEQFF
clone size: NA
V gene: TRBV28
J gene: TRBJ2-1
D gene: NA

CDR3 DNA: TGTGCCAGCAGCGACGGGACAGTTGATGAGACCCAGTACTTC
CDR3 protein: CASSDGTVDETQYF
clone size: NA
V gene: TRBV9
J gene: TRBJ2-5
D gene: TRBD1

CDR3 DNA: TGTGCCAGCAGCGCCGGGACTAGCGGTTACAATGAGCAGTTCTTC
CDR3 protein: CASSAGTSGYNEQFF
clone size: NA
V gene: TRBV7-9
J gene: TRBJ2-1
D gene: TRBD2

CDR3 DNA: TGTGCCAGCAGCCAGCTCGCGGGAGAGACAGATACGCAGTATTTT
CDR3 protein: CASSQLAGETDTQYF
clone size: NA
V gene: TRBV5-8
J gene: TRBJ2-3
D gene: TRBD2

CDR3 DNA: TGTGCCAGCAGCTTAGCTTTCGGAGGTAGCGCGGGTGAGCAGTTCTTC
CDR3 protein: CASSLAFGGSAGEQFF
clone size: NA
V gene: TRBV7-9
J gene: TRBJ2-1
D gene: NA

CDR3 DNA: TGTGCCAGCAGCTTATCAGGGGCGGCTAATGAAAAACTGTTTTTT
CDR3 protein: CASSLSGAANEKLFF
clone size: NA
V gene: TRBV7-8
J gene: TRBJ1-4
D gene: NA

CDR3 DNA: TGTGCCAGCAGCGTAGGGGTCCCAGGGTTTGAGACCCAGTACTTC
CDR3 protein: CASSVGVPGFETQYF
clone size: NA
V gene: TRBV9
J gene: TRBJ2-5
D gene: NA

CDR3 DNA: TGTGCCTGGAGTGTACGGACGTTACGGGAAAAACTGTTTTTT
CDR3 protein: CAWSVRTLREKLFF
clone size: NA
V gene: TRBV30
J gene: TRBJ1-4
D gene: NA

CDR3 DNA: TGTGCCAGCAGCCCCTCCGGGACAGGGTCCTACGAGCAGTACTTC
CDR3 protein: CASSPSGTGSYEQYF
clone size: once
V gene: TRBV7-6
J gene: TRBJ2-7
D gene: TRBD1

CDR3 DNA: TGTGCCAGCAGGGGGACTAGCGGGAGGGCCGGGGAGCAGTACTTC
CDR3 protein: CASRGTSGRAGEQYF
clone size: NA
V gene: TRBV2
J gene: TRBJ2-7
D gene: TRBD2

CDR3 DNA: TGTGCCAGCAGCTTAGGTGGAGCGGGGCGGGAGACCCAGTACTTC
CDR3 protein: CASSLGGAGRETQYF
clone size: NA
V gene: TRBV7-9
J gene: TRBJ2-5
D gene: TRBD2

CDR3 DNA: TGTGCCAGCAGCAACAGGGACGACACTGAAGCTTTCTTT
CDR3 protein: CASSNRDDTEAFF
clone size: once
V gene: TRBV2
J gene: TRBJ1-1
D gene: NA

CDR3 DNA: TGCGCCAGCAGCATGGGACTAGCGGGAATAGATACGCAGTATTTT
CDR3 protein: CASSMGLAGIDTQYF
clone size: NA
V gene: TRBV4-1
J gene: TRBJ2-3
D gene: TRBD2

CDR3 DNA: TGTGCCAGCTCGACACAGGGGGCGCTTCGTGAAAAACTGTTTTTT
CDR3 protein: CASSTQGALREKLFF
clone size: NA
V gene: TRBV18
J gene: TRBJ1-4
D gene: TRBD1

CDR3 DNA: TGTGCCAGCAGCCACGGGACAGAACCAGTCTACGAGCAGTACTTC
CDR3 protein: CASSHGTEPVYEQYF
clone size: once
V gene: TRBV11-2
J gene: TRBJ2-7
D gene: TRBD1

CDR3 DNA: TGTGCCAGCAGCGCTATGGGGGGCTACACCTTC
CDR3 protein: CASSAMGGYTF
clone size: NA
V gene: TRBV7-9
J gene: TRBJ1-2
D gene: NA

CDR3 DNA: TGTGCCAGCAGCGTAGCGGTTTTGGGTTCACCCCTCCACTTT
CDR3 protein: CASSVAVLGSPLHF
clone size: NA
V gene: TRBV9
J gene: TRBJ1-6
D gene: NA

CDR3 DNA: TGTGCCAGCAGCTTAGACAGTTCACCCCTCCACTTT
CDR3 protein: CASSLDSSPLHF
clone size: few
V gene: TRBV7-2
J gene: TRBJ1-6
D gene: NA

CDR3 DNA: TGTGCCAGCAGCCCAATAGCGGGGGGGCACAATGAGCAGTTCTTC
CDR3 protein: CASSPIAGGHNEQFF
clone size: NA
V gene: TRBV7-3
J gene: TRBJ2-1
D gene: TRBD2

CDR3 DNA: TGTGCCAGCAGCCAAAGACAGGGGGCGGTGGGCACTGAAGCTTTCTTT
CDR3 protein: CASSQRQGAVGTEAFF
clone size: NA
V gene: TRBV11-2
J gene: TRBJ1-1
D gene: TRBD1

CDR3 DNA: TGTGCCAGCAGCCCAGGGGGACTAGCGGGGGTCACAGATACGCAGTATTTT
CDR3 protein: CASSPGGLAGVTDTQYF
clone size: NA
V gene: TRBV9
J gene: TRBJ2-3
D gene: TRBD2

CDR3 DNA: TGTGCCAGCAGCCCTAGTCTTAGTCACAATGAGCAGTTCTTC
CDR3 protein: CASSPSLSHNEQFF
clone size: NA
V gene: TRBV7-9
J gene: TRBJ2-1
D gene: NA

CDR3 DNA: TGCGCCAGCAGCCGCCGACAGGGCGAGATGAACACTGAAGCTTTCTTT
CDR3 protein: CASSRRQGEMNTEAFF
clone size: NA
V gene: TRBV4-1
J gene: TRBJ1-1
D gene: TRBD1

CDR3 DNA: TGCGCCAGCAGCTTGGGGCAGGGTAACCTCTATGGCTACACCTTC
CDR3 protein: CASSLGQGNLYGYTF
clone size: few
V gene: TRBV5-1
J gene: TRBJ1-2
D gene: NA

CDR3 DNA: TGCGCCAGCAGCTTGGTAACTAGCTCGGCCCCCACAGATACGCAGTATTTT
CDR3 protein: CASSLVTSSAPTDTQYF
clone size: NA
V gene: TRBV5-1
J gene: TRBJ2-3
D gene: NA

CDR3 DNA: TGTGCCAGTACTAGCGGTAGCTCCTACGAGCAGTACTTC
CDR3 protein: CASTSGSSYEQYF
clone size: NA
V gene: TRBV6-1
J gene: TRBJ2-7
D gene: TRBD2

CDR3 DNA: TGCAGCGTTGTTCCCCCGGGGACAGGGGCCTACGAGCAGTACTTC
CDR3 protein: CSVVPPGTGAYEQYF
clone size: NA
V gene: TRBV29-1
J gene: TRBJ2-7
D gene: TRBD1

CDR3 DNA: TGTGCCAGCAGGGGACGCGAGGGTAGGTCTGGAAACACCATATATTTT
CDR3 protein: CASRGREGRSGNTIYF
clone size: NA
V gene: TRBV7-9
J gene: TRBJ1-3
D gene: NA

CDR3 DNA: TGTGCCAGTACAGGGTTCCGGAGGAGCACTGAAGCTTTCTTT
CDR3 protein: CASTGFRRSTEAFF
clone size: few
V gene: TRBV19
J gene: TRBJ1-1
D gene: NA

CDR3 DNA: TGTGCCATCAGTGAGCCAGCCTCAGCCCTAGCGGGGGCCCTTAACACCGGGGAGCTGTTTTTT
CDR3 protein: CAISEPASALAGALNTGELFF
clone size: few
V gene: TRBV10-3
J gene: TRBJ2-2
D gene: TRBD2

CDR3 DNA: TGTGCCTGGAGTATGCAGGGCCTAGCTAACTATGGCTACACCTTC
CDR3 protein: CAWSMQGLANYGYTF
clone size: NA
V gene: TRBV30
J gene: TRBJ1-2
D gene: NA

CDR3 DNA: TGTGCCAGCAGTCCATTTTTAGATACGCAGTATTTT
CDR3 protein: CASSPFLDTQYF
clone size: NA
V gene: TRBV6-6
J gene: TRBJ2-3
D gene: NA

CDR3 DNA: TGTGCCAGCAGCGAGACAGGGATCACAGATACGCAGTATTTT
CDR3 protein: CASSETGITDTQYF
clone size: NA
V gene: TRBV11-3
J gene: TRBJ2-3
D gene: TRBD1

CDR3 DNA: TGTGCCAGCAGAACCGGACGGAACTACGAGCAGTACTTC
CDR3 protein: CASRTGRNYEQYF
clone size: once
V gene: TRBV28
J gene: TRBJ2-7
D gene: NA

CDR3 DNA: TGTGCCAGCAGCCCCCTGGACAGGGCCCGAAACACTGAAGCTTTCTTT
CDR3 protein: CASSPLDRARNTEAFF
clone size: NA
V gene: TRBV16
J gene: TRBJ1-1
D gene: TRBD1

CDR3 DNA: TGTGCCAGCAGAACACAGGGAATTAACTATGGCTACACCTTC
CDR3 protein: CASRTQGINYGYTF
clone size: NA
V gene: TRBV2
J gene: TRBJ1-2
D gene: NA

CDR3 DNA: TGTGCCAGCAGCTTAGACCCGACTAGCGGCTACGAGCAGTACTTC
CDR3 protein: CASSLDPTSGYEQYF
clone size: NA
V gene: TRBV7-6
J gene: TRBJ2-7
D gene: TRBD2

CDR3 DNA: TGTGCCACCCTCAGGAGATTCCAAACCGGGGAGCTGTTTTTT
CDR3 protein: CATLRRFQTGELFF
clone size: NA
V gene: TRBV6-1
J gene: TRBJ2-2
D gene: NA

CDR3 DNA: TGTGCCAGCAGTGGTTTCGGTGATCATTCACCCCTCCACTTT
CDR3 protein: CASSGFGDHSPLHF
clone size: few
V gene: TRBV2
J gene: TRBJ1-6
D gene: NA